Described below is a single TCR beta chain sequence and its context. This sample stems from a study of blood T cell repertoires in COVID-19. About the research overall: Sites in the United States, Italy and Spain provided acute and convalescent COVID-19 samples.

Methods used by the authors: Reference gene primer amplification yielded estimated nucleated cell counts. Clones were sequenced by immunoSEQ multiplex PCR, and TCRdb holds only the in-frame ones, with some missing. That table furnishes V, J and clone size, whereas the DNA furnished D and trimming. Among about 68,000 clones listed, 84% were seen once. The CDR3 runs to 14 residues. Unmatched junction bases numbered 7, after V lost 6 bases and J lost 3 bases. The germline CDR1 and CDR2 sequences are MNHEY and SVGAGI. Sequencing input: peripheral blood. This chain joins TRBV6-5 and TRBJ2-7; 8 bases map to TRBD1. This TCR came from a man in his fifties or sixties with active COVID-19. Here the CDR3 DNA reads TGTGCCAGCAGCCCCGGGACAGGTTACTACGAGCAGTACTTC. Encoded protein: CASSPGTGYYEQYF.